One and the same sample provided the 19 T cell receptor beta chains below, sequenced in a study of cytomegalovirus exposure and HLA in healthy donors. This PCR relied on a set of 60 Vbeta primers and 13 Jbeta primers. Sequencing was performed with immunoSEQ multiplex PCR; in TCRdb, only in-frame clones are kept and a portion is missing. The sample lists 250,000 to 350,000 clones; 80% were seen once. Sample: PBMCs. The receptors originated from a girl aged 2-15 years in good health and CMV-seronegative.

In its sample, this clone was seen a few times. V is TRBV28 and J is TRBJ1-1; D unclear. The CDR3 runs 11 residues. V was clipped by 1 base and J by 8 bases, with 5 bases between them. Germline-derived CDR1 and CDR2 are MDHEN and SYDVKM. CDR3 DNA sequence: TGTGCCAGCAGTTTATTTCAGGAAGCTTTCTTT. Translation gives CASSLFQEAFF.

Only one count was recorded for this clone. The chain uses TRBV19 and TRBJ2-3; possibly TRBD2 for D (6 bases). Germline V gene sequence: CDR1 LNHDA, CDR2 SQIVND (reference sequence). This CDR3 is built from 17 residues. The ends were cut back, 7 bases at V and 6 bases at J, with 26 bases in the middle. The CDR3 is CASTPAGLPKSGDTQYF. As DNA, the CDR3 is TGTGCCAGTACCCCGGCGGGACTTCCCAAGTCAGGTGATACGCAGTATTTT. Filled out from reference TRBV19 and TRBJ2-3, the complete variable domain reads DGGITQSPKYLFRKEGQNVTLSCEQNLNHDAMYWYRQDPGQGLRLIYYSQIVNDFQKGDIAEGYSVSREKKESFPLTVTSAQKNPTAFYLCASTPAGLPKSGDTQYFGPGTRLTVL.

This chain uses TRBV2 with TRBJ1-1; maybe TRBD1 (5 bases). Germline V gene data show CDR1 as SNHLY and CDR2 as FYNNEI. Trimming left V 7 bases short and J 1 base short, with 7 bases between. CDR3 size: 12 residues. For the CDR3, the DNA is TGTGCCAGCATGGGGGGGAACACTGAAGCTTTCTTT. Translating gives CASMGGNTEAFF.

The CDR3 loop reads CASSLLQGTEAFF. The CDR3 DNA follows: TGCGCCAGCAGCTTGCTACAGGGGACTGAAGCTTTCTTT. This chain links TRBV5-1 with TRBJ1-1; 7 bases align to TRBD1. Trimming cost V 1 base and J 5 bases; bases outside gene matches: 2. Germline CDR1 reads SGHRS; CDR2 reads YFSETQ. There are 13 residues in the CDR3.

CDR3 DNA: TGTGCCAGCAGCTTAATGGGACTAGCGAGCACAGATACGCAGTATTTT. Residues: CASSLMGLASTDTQYF. This chain joins TRBV7-3 and TRBJ2-3, with TRBD2 matching over 10 bases. V lost 1 base, J lost 0 bases, and 1 base stayed unmatched. CDR3 size: 16 residues. Looked up from germline, CDR1 is SGHTA and CDR2 is FQGTGA.

The chain employs TRBV11-2 and TRBJ2-1; 9 bases are a match to TRBD2. Per the germline V gene, CDR1 is SGHAT and CDR2 is FQNNGV. This CDR3 has 18 amino acids. Germline trimming cut 8 bases from V and 8 bases from J; bases unmatched to any gene: 22. The CDR3 DNA sequence: TGTGCCAGCTCCCCTGGGGGGCGGAGGCGGGGGGGCGTCGATGAGCAGTTCTTC. This translates into CASSPGGRRRGGVDEQFF.

Only a few counts were recorded for this clone. The rearrangement links TRBV19 to TRBJ1-2, with D tentatively TRBD1 (5 bases). This CDR3 has 12 residues. Germline V gene data show CDR1 as LNHDA and CDR2 as SQIVND (reference sequence). The ends were cut back, 1 base at V and 8 bases at J, with 8 bases in the middle. The CDR3 is CASSIAGRGYTF. The CDR3 DNA reads as TGTGCCAGTAGTATAGCAGGGAGGGGCTACACCTTC.

This chain links TRBV11-2 with TRBJ1-1, with D tentatively TRBD1 (5 bases). The CDR3 totals 10 residues. Germline CDR1 SGHAT, CDR2 FQNNGV. Trimming left V 5 bases short and J 8 bases short, with 6 bases between. CDR3 loop: CASSGAEAFF. The CDR3 region has the DNA TGTGCCAGCAGCGGGGCCGAAGCTTTCTTT. Drawing the rest from reference TRBV11-2 and TRBJ1-1, the complete variable domain is EAGVAQSPRYKIIEKRQSVAFWCNPISGHATLYWYQQILGQGPKLLIQFQNNGVVDDSQLPKDRFSAERLKGVDSTLKIQPAKLEDSAVYLCASSGAEAFFGQGTRLTVV.

J is TRBJ2-1 and V is TRBV14; TRBD2 agrees at 8 bases. CDR3 size: 15 residues. CDR1 and CDR2 from the germline V gene are SGHDN and FVKESK. Trimming removed 0 bases from V and 7 bases from J; junction bases left unmatched: 5. The CDR3 region is CASSQEYAGGNEQFF. DNA of the CDR3: TGTGCCAGCAGCCAAGAATACGCGGGGGGAAATGAGCAGTTCTTC.

The chain couples TRBV19 to TRBJ2-7; 10 bases line up with TRBD1. This CDR3 has 14 residues. V was pared by 9 bases and J by 2 bases, with 7 bases of the junction left unmatched. Germline assignment: CDR1 LNHDA and CDR2 SQIVND (reference sequence). Here the CDR3 DNA reads TGTGCCAGCTCGGACAGGGGGAGCCCCTACGAGCAGTACTTC. Protein: CASSDRGSPYEQYF.

The V gene is TRBV27, the J gene TRBJ2-1; 13 bases fit TRBD2. Germline V gives CDR1 MNHEY, CDR2 SMNVEV (reference sequence). With V trimmed by 5 bases and J by 9 bases, 7 bases remained unmatched. The CDR3 extends over 15 amino acids. Here the CDR3 reads CASSLTSGGALEQFF. CDR3 DNA sequence: TGTGCCAGCAGTCTAACTAGCGGGGGGGCACTTGAGCAGTTCTTC.

In regard to this clone: Germline is not matched at one junction end, which may reflect a read error. This chain uses TRBV7-9 with TRBJ2-3, with TRBD2 identical over 8 bases. The germline V gene encodes CDR1 SEHNR and CDR2 FQNEAQ (reference sequence). The CDR3 has 15 residues. The CDR3 DNA reads as TGTTCCAGCAGCTTCCGGACTAGCAGCACAGATACGCAGTATTTT. Protein product: CSSSFRTSSTDTQYF. Together with reference TRBV7-9 and TRBJ2-3, the CDR3 gives the full variable domain: DTGVSQNPRHKITKRGQNVTFRCDPISEHNRLYWYRQTLGQGPEFLTYFQNEAQLEKSRLLSDRFSAERPKGSFSTLEIQRTEQGDSAMYLCSSSFRTSSTDTQYFGPGTRLTVL.

A word on this clone: This CDR3 is also generated by other DNA sequences in the sample. The chain couples TRBV18 to TRBJ2-5, with D unresolved. This CDR3 has 12 amino acids. V was clipped by 3 bases and J by 3 bases, with 5 bases between them. Per the germline V gene, CDR1 is KGHSH and CDR2 is LQKENI. The CDR3 spells CASSPSEETQYF. DNA of the CDR3: TGTGCCAGCTCACCCTCGGAAGAGACCCAGTACTTC.

This clone was seen a single time. The CDR3 nucleotides read TGTGCCAGCAGCCTTGGACAGGGTTGGCCTGAAGCTTTCTTT. The encoded protein is CASSLGQGWPEAFF. This chain uses TRBV11-2 with TRBJ1-1; 8 bases align to TRBD1. Germline lookup yields CDR1 SGHAT and CDR2 FQNNGV. The CDR3 extends over 14 amino acids. Trimming at V came to 5 bases and at J to 6 bases, leaving 8 bases not matched to a gene.

This chain joins TRBV29-1 and TRBJ2-7, with a weak D call TRBD1 (7 bases). The V end lost 2 bases, the J end lost 3 bases, and 11 bases lay between the germline ends. The CDR3 is 13 residues long. Germline loops: CDR1 SQVTM, CDR2 ANQGSEA. Written as DNA, the CDR3 is TGCAGCGTTGAAAGGAGGGGGCACTACGAGCAGTACTTC. It yields the protein CSVERRGHYEQYF.

This clone was counted a single time. J is TRBJ2-7 and V is TRBV5-4; weak D call: TRBD1 (5 bases). The CDR3 is 15 residues long. Per the germline V gene, CDR1 is SGHNT and CDR2 is YYREEE (reference sequence). Trimming left V 0 bases short and J 4 bases short, with 14 bases between. CDR3 in amino acids: CASSLGIGEIYEQYF. The CDR3 DNA reads as TGTGCCAGCAGCTTGGGCATAGGGGAAATTTACGAGCAGTACTTC.

The rearrangement links TRBV27 to TRBJ2-7, with D hard to call. The CDR3 totals 14 residues. Between the trimmed V and J ends, which lost 1 base and 1 base, there was a span of 8 bases. Germline-derived CDR1 and CDR2 are MNHEY and SMNVEV (reference sequence). CDR3 loop: CASSLFAGSYEQYF. In DNA form, the CDR3 reads TGTGCCAGCAGTTTATTCGCCGGGTCCTACGAGCAGTACTTC.

In its sample, this clone was seen once. The chain is built from TRBV14 and TRBJ1-6, with TRBD1 matching over 7 bases. The J segment lost 6 bases and the V segment lost 5 bases, leaving 7 bases of the junction unmatched. Per the germline V gene, CDR1 is SGHDN and CDR2 is FVKESK. This CDR3 spans 15 amino acids. The CDR3 bases are TGTGCCAGCAGCATCGGAGGGACAGTTAATTCACCCCTCCACTTT. Protein product: CASSIGGTVNSPLHF.

V and J are TRBV29-1 and TRBJ1-2; TRBD1 matches at 9 bases. J was trimmed by 5 bases and V by 6 bases; bases with no gene match: 4. The CDR3 has 12 amino acids. Germline V gene lookup returns CDR1 SQVTM and CDR2 ANQGSEA. CDR3: CSVGGQGYGYTF. CDR3 DNA sequence: TGCAGCGTCGGGGGACAGGGATATGGCTACACCTTC.